The sample holds many counts of the clone carrying this T cell receptor (beta chain). Regions amplified from RNA transcripts were the TCR beta CDR3 regions. A first-round RT-PCR of the TCR CDR3 used the HTBI primer set. TCRdb reprocessed the multiplex PCR reads via MiXCR and lists one record per CDR3 protein. The sample carries hundreds of thousands of distinct CDR3 sequences, approximately 44% recorded once. This CDR3 comprises 13 residues. Germline values: CDR1 LNHDA, CDR2 SQIVND (reference sequence). V dropped 6 bases and J dropped 6 bases, with 14 bases sitting between them. This entry is derived from a study of T cells in Graves' hyperthyroidism and ophthalmopathy.

The TCR comes from a woman younger than 35 with Graves' hyperthyroidism. The sample consisted of peripheral blood or thyroid tissue (not recorded which). The rearrangement links TRBV19 to TRBJ1-2; D gene ambiguous. CDR3 bases: TGTGCCAGTAGCCCGGGAGTCGCGAATGGCTACACCTTC. Its translation is CASSPGVANGYTF.